The TCR beta chain under discussion was sequenced for a study of glioma-infiltrating T cells after dendritic cell vaccination. About the research overall: Between the early 2000s and the early 2010s, patients got autologous tumor lysate-pulsed dendritic cell vaccines. Three intradermal dendritic cell vaccine injections were given every two weeks. Study-level points and caveats: Complete blood and tumor specimen sets were limited to few patients.

On this clone: The antigen is not known.

The CDR3 is made up of 14 amino acids. V lost 0 bases, J lost 8 bases, and 13 bases lay in between. From germline, CDR1 is SGHRS and CDR2 YFSETQ. Amplification used 60 V beta primers and 13 J beta primers. Repertoires were generated with immunoSEQ multiplex PCR, while TCRdb's copy carries only in-frame clones and drops some. Among tens of thousands of clones listed, approximately 79% were seen once. V and J are TRBV5-1 and TRBJ2-3, with a tentative D call TRBD1 (5 bases). The receptor comes from a human donor with glioblastoma. The specimen comprised blood, sampled before dendritic cell vaccination. CDR3 coding DNA: TGCGCCAGCAGCTTGGAGGGGCACACGGGTACGCAGTATTTT. Protein: CASSLEGHTGTQYF. Full variable domain (outside the CDR3, taken from reference TRBV5-1 and TRBJ2-3): KAGVTQTPRYLIKTRGQQVTLSCSPISGHRSVSWYQQTPGQGLQFLFEYFSETQRNKGNFPGRFSGRQFSNSRSEMNVSTLELGDSALYLCASSLEGHTGTQYFGPGTRLTVL.